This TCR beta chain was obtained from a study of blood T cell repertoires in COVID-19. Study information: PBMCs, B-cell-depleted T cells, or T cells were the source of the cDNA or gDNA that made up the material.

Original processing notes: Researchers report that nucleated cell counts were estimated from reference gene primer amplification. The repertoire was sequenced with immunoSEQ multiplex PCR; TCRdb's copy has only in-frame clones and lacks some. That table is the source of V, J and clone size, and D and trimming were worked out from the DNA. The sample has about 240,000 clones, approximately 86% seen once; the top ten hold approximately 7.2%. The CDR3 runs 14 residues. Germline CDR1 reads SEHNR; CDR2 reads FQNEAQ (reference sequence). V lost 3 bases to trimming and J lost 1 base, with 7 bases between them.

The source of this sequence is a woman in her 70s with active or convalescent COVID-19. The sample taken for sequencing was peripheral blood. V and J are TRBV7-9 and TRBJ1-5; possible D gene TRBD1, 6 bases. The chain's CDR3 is CASSFQGSNQPQHF. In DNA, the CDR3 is TGTGCCAGCAGCTTTCAGGGGAGCAATCAGCCCCAGCATTTT. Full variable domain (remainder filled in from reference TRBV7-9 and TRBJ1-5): DTGVSQNPRHKITKRGQNVTFRCDPISEHNRLYWYRQTLGQGPEFLTYFQNEAQLEKSRLLSDRFSAERPKGSFSTLEIQRTEQGDSAMYLCASSFQGSNQPQHFGDGTRLSIL.